One and the same sample provided the 19 T cell receptor beta chains below, sequenced in a study of T-cell reconstitution after alpha-beta-depleted transplantation in children. For TCRbeta, the library was prepared with unique molecular identifiers. TCRdb re-derived calls from the PCR reads in MiXCR, one entry per CDR3 protein. The sample shows some 500,000 distinct CDR3 sequences, approximately 20% of them seen only once. Material: PBMCs from the stem cell graft donor, obtained from the stem cell graft. These TCRs come from a human donor who donated a stem cell graft to a child with acute lymphoblastic leukemia.

The table lists this clonotype with a few counts. This rearrangement joins TRBV5-1 to TRBJ2-7; possibly TRBD1 or TRBD2 for D (5 bases each). The length of the CDR3 is 14 residues. V dropped 4 bases and J dropped 7 bases, with 18 bases sitting between them. Germline V CDR1 and CDR2: SGHRS, YFSETQ. The CDR3 loop is CASSTLVGTREQYF. In DNA form, the CDR3 reads TGCGCCAGCAGCACCCTAGTTGGGACGAGGGAGCAGTACTTC.

The chain combines TRBV27 with TRBJ1-1; D perhaps matches TRBD1 (5 bases). Between the trimmed V and J ends, which lost 7 bases and 1 base, there was a span of 16 bases. Germline CDR1 and CDR2: MNHEY and SMNVEV (reference sequence). This CDR3 is built from 15 residues. The CDR3 DNA reads TGTGCCAGCAACCCCCAGCAGGGTTCGAACACTGAAGCTTTCTTT. This gives the protein CASNPQQGSNTEAFF.

This clonotype was counted between two and nine times. The rearrangement links TRBV7-2 to TRBJ1-4; the D gene is possibly TRBD1 (5 bases). Between the trimmed V and J ends, which lost 1 base and 11 bases, there was a span of 14 bases. The CDR3 totals 14 residues. CDR1 is SGHTA and CDR2 is FQGNSA in the germline V gene. CDR3 loop: CASSLEVRGGKLFF. The CDR3 DNA sequence: TGTGCCAGCAGCTTAGAGGTGCGGGGGGGGAAACTGTTTTTT.

This clonotype was counted between two and nine times. This chain joins TRBV29-1 and TRBJ1-2, with D perhaps matching TRBD1 (5 bases). Germline lookup yields CDR1 SQVTM and CDR2 ANQGSEA. The CDR3 has 11 residues. Trimming stripped 2 bases from V and 4 bases from J, with 5 bases between. CDR3 DNA: TGCAGCGTTGAAAGGGGCTATGGCTACACCTTC. It yields the protein CSVERGYGYTF.

This clonotype has only a few counts. J is TRBJ2-3 and V is TRBV6-1, with TRBD2 as a possible D gene (7 bases). The CDR3 has 15 amino acids. CDR1 MNHNS and CDR2 SASEGT come from the germline V gene. The ends were cut back, 6 bases at V and 1 base at J, with 14 bases in the middle. The CDR3 nucleotides are TGTGCCAGCAGCAAATGGGGGGGGCGCACAGATACGCAGTATTTT. Translating it yields CASSKWGGRTDTQYF.

The table lists this clonotype with a few counts. The V call is TRBV6-1, the J call TRBJ2-1; perhaps TRBD1 as D (5 bases). Per the germline V gene, CDR1 is MNHNS and CDR2 is SASEGT. V was clipped by 7 bases and J by 0 bases, with 10 bases between them. The length of the CDR3 is 14 residues. The CDR3 DNA reads as TGTGCCAGCAAGAGACAGAGCTCCTACAATGAGCAGTTCTTC. Amino acid sequence: CASKRQSSYNEQFF.

This clonotype was seen a handful of times. The chain carries TRBV19 and TRBJ2-7; no clear D gene. V lost 7 bases and J lost 5, with 15 bases in between. Germline CDR1 reads LNHDA; CDR2 reads SQIVND (reference sequence). This CDR3 spans 13 amino acids. CDR3 in DNA: TGTGCCAGTAAGCAGGATCTCCGCAACGAGCAGTACTTC. It translates to CASKQDLRNEQYF.

This clonotype was counted only a few times. The chain carries TRBV20-1 and TRBJ2-1, with 7 bases lining up with TRBD2. CDR3 length: 12 residues. Looked up from germline, CDR1 is DFQATT and CDR2 is SNEGSKA (reference sequence). V trimming: 1 base; J trimming: 9 bases; junction bases outside the gene matches: 3. The CDR3 nucleotides are TGCAGTGCTAGAGGGACTAGTACTGAGCAGTTCTTC. As protein: CSARGTSTEQFF.

The V gene is TRBV2, the J gene TRBJ2-1; TRBD2 aligns across 9 bases. The germline CDR1 and CDR2 sequences are SNHLY and FYNNEI. The CDR3 has 19 residues. V was clipped by 3 bases and J by 8 bases; unmatched bases: 20. In DNA form, the CDR3 reads TGTGCCAGCAGTGATCGCCCTAGGCGGGAGGGCCAAGAAGTCGATGAGCAGTTCTTC. It codes for CASSDRPRREGQEVDEQFF. Drawing the rest from reference TRBV2 and TRBJ2-1, the complete variable domain is EPEVTQTPSHQVTQMGQEVILRCVPISNHLYFYWYRQILGQKVEFLVSFYNNEISEKSEIFDDQFSVERPDGSNFTLKIRSTKLEDSAMYFCASSDRPRREGQEVDEQFFGPGTRLTVL.

This clonotype was observed a few times. This chain's CDR3 is CASSQDGGLLMVEQYF. The CDR3 coding sequence is TGCGCCAGCAGCCAAGATGGCGGACTCCTCATGGTCGAGCAGTACTTC. The chain has TRBV4-1 and TRBJ2-7; tentative D call: TRBD2 (5 bases). The CDR3 spans 16 residues. The V end was cut by 0 bases, the J end by 6 bases, with 18 bases between. Per the germline V gene, CDR1 is MGHRA and CDR2 is YSYEKL.

This sequence joins TRBV5-4 and TRBJ2-6; no clear D gene. Germline CDR1 reads SGHNT; CDR2 reads YYREEE (reference sequence). V was trimmed by 1 base and J by 4 bases, leaving 9 bases between them. This CDR3 has 15 amino acids. The CDR3 sequence is CASSLNLAGANVLTF. The DNA for the CDR3 is TGTGCCAGCAGCTTGAATTTAGCCGGGGCCAACGTCCTGACTTTC.

This clonotype was recorded once. The V call is TRBV7-3, the J call TRBJ2-2; D gene unclear. V was shortened by 5 bases and J by 6 bases, with 10 bases between the two germline ends. This CDR3 is built from 13 residues. In germline, CDR1 is SGHTA, CDR2 FQGTGA. CDR3 nucleotide sequence: TGTGCCAGCAGCGCCGATACTGCCGGGGAGCTGTTTTTT. Translation: CASSADTAGELFF.

Here the CDR3 DNA reads TGTGCCAGCAGTTACTCGAGCGGCTGGGATACGCAGTATTTT. It translates to CASSYSSGWDTQYF. The rearrangement links TRBV6-5 to TRBJ2-3; possibly TRBD2 for D (5 bases). The V gene's germline CDR1 is MNHEY and CDR2 SVGAGI. This CDR3 region has 14 residues. V shed 0 bases and J shed 6 bases, with 10 bases lying between them.

V is TRBV2 and J is TRBJ2-2; 10 bases line up with TRBD1. This CDR3 region has 14 residues. The germline gives CDR1 SNHLY, CDR2 FYNNEI. The V gene end was trimmed by 7 bases and the J gene end by 7 bases; junction bases not matched to a gene: 6. The chain's CDR3 is CASTLGQGSGELFF. The CDR3 DNA is TGTGCCAGCACTCTGGGACAGGGGAGCGGGGAGCTGTTTTTT. Filled out from reference TRBV2 and TRBJ2-2, the complete variable domain reads EPEVTQTPSHQVTQMGQEVILRCVPISNHLYFYWYRQILGQKVEFLVSFYNNEISEKSEIFDDQFSVERPDGSNFTLKIRSTKLEDSAMYFCASTLGQGSGELFFGEGSRLTVL.

The chain is built from TRBV4-1 and TRBJ2-1; 7 bases fit TRBD2. The CDR3 sequence is 16 residues long. Per germline, CDR1 MGHRA and CDR2 YSYEKL. Trimming removed 1 base from V and 0 bases from J; junction bases left unmatched: 3. The CDR3 region is CASSQVLAVSYNEQFF. The CDR3 coding sequence is TGCGCCAGCAGCCAAGTTCTAGCGGTCTCCTACAATGAGCAGTTCTTC.

This clonotype was seen ten or more times. The chain combines TRBV20-1 with TRBJ2-1, with 8 bases identical to TRBD2. The J segment lost 8 bases and the V segment lost 6 bases, leaving 18 bases of the junction unmatched. Germline V CDR1 and CDR2: DFQATT, SNEGSKA (reference sequence). This CDR3 spans 16 amino acids. DNA for the CDR3: TGCAGTGCACGACGCAGCGGGAGAAGGGACCTCCATGAGCAGTTCTTC. As protein: CSARRSGRRDLHEQFF.

This clonotype appeared a few times. The J gene is TRBJ2-5, the V gene TRBV2; TRBD2 agrees at 12 bases. Germline loops: CDR1 SNHLY, CDR2 FYNNEI. After removal of 6 bases from V and 7 bases from J, the junction contained 3 bases not matched to a gene. The CDR3 has 13 amino acids. The CDR3 bases are TGTGCCAGCAGGCAGACTAGCGGGAGGACCCAGTACTTC. Translated, it gives CASRQTSGRTQYF.

This clonotype showed up many times. This chain connects TRBV12-3 or TRBV12-4 to TRBJ1-1; D is unclear. The CDR3 has 14 amino acids. V lost 3 bases to trimming and J lost 8 bases, with 16 bases between them. The CDR3 region is CASSLWEKGREAFF. Written as DNA, the CDR3 is TGTGCCAGCAGTTTGTGGGAAAAAGGCCGAGAAGCTTTCTTT.

The rearrangement uses TRBV20-1 and TRBJ2-5; D may be TRBD2 (7 bases). Trimming took 0 bases from V and 4 from J, leaving 15 bases between them. This CDR3 spans 15 amino acids. Per the germline V gene, CDR1 is DFQATT and CDR2 is SNEGSKA (reference sequence). CDR3 protein: CSARDRLRGRETQYF. The DNA of the CDR3 is TGCAGTGCTAGAGATCGTTTGCGGGGGCGAGAGACCCAGTACTTC.